This T cell receptor (beta chain) was recovered during a study of T cells in women clearing cervical HPV infection. This table comes from immunoSEQ multiplex PCR, and its TCRdb copy is limited to in-frame clones, with some not included. The sample has about 14,000 clones; the top ten hold around 8%. Of note for this clone: The read comes to an end 3 residues before the CDR3 does, leaving the germline J gene to fill in the end.

Germline V gene sequence: CDR1 SGHRS, CDR2 YFSETQ. The V end lost 2 bases, the J end lost 1 base, and 7 bases lay between the germline ends. The CDR3 length is 13 residues. The sequenced material came from blood buffy coat. This chain uses TRBV5-1 with TRBJ2-7; D not resolved. The sequence was obtained from a woman aged 18-69 years with a cervical HPV16 infection that either progressed to CIN3+ or cleared (not recorded which). The CDR3 sequence: CASSFDTSYEQYF. CDR3 DNA (partial): TGCGCCAGCAGCTTTGACACTTCCTACGAG.